This T cell receptor beta chain came from a study of shared clonotypes between healthy human individuals. General study findings and limits: Some clonotypes were shared by all four sorted-subset donors, while others were not shared. The non-shared ones had lower generation probabilities than the shared ones.

Details on this clone: Its target is not known.

Germline CDR1 is SGHTA and CDR2 is FQGNSA. The CDR3 consists of 16 residues. Losses at the gene ends were 2 bases for V and 4 bases for J; bases not matched to a gene: 7. The table came from immunoSEQ multiplex PCR; TCRdb's copy has only in-frame clones and leaves some out. The sample has roughly 2.4 million clones, approximately 94% seen once; the top ten hold roughly 0.13%. This receptor was identified in a man aged 18 to 29 in good health. V usage is TRBV7-2 and J usage is TRBJ1-3; TRBD1 agrees at 8 bases. Sequenced: naive CD4+ T cells sorted from blood. Regarding subset: CD45RA+ positively selected. In nucleotides, the CDR3 is TGTGCCAGCAGCTTATGGCGTCAGGGGGCCGGAAACACCATATATTTT. It yields the protein CASSLWRQGAGNTIYF.